The 19 T cell receptor beta chains in this list originate from one sample, sequenced in a study of OX40 agonist ivuxolimab in advanced cancers. The repertoire was sequenced with immunoSEQ multiplex PCR; TCRdb's copy has only in-frame clones and lacks some. The sample consists of 57,000 or so clones, roughly 84% of them appearing once. Source: CD4+ or CD8+ T cells sorted from blood, taken in a trial of the OX40 agonist ivuxolimab. The source of these receptors is an adult with an advanced solid tumor such as melanoma, head and neck, liver or kidney cancer.

This sequence joins TRBV6-6 and TRBJ2-1; 8 bases map to TRBD1. Germline CDR1 and CDR2: MNHNY and SVGAGI (reference sequence). The length of the CDR3 is 16 residues. Trimming at V came to 2 bases and at J to 10 bases, leaving 13 bases not matched to a gene. The CDR3 is CASSYPRTGNYGEQFF. CDR3 nucleotide sequence: TGTGCCAGCAGTTACCCGCGGACAGGGAATTACGGGGAGCAGTTCTTC.

The chain uses TRBV7-2 and TRBJ1-2, with D unclear. CDR3 length equals 13 residues. Germline assignment: CDR1 SGHTA and CDR2 FQGNSA. The ends were cut back, 1 base at V and 7 bases at J, with 10 bases in the middle. CDR3 sequence reads: CASSLVGKSGYTF. The CDR3 nucleotides read TGTGCCAGCAGCTTAGTGGGGAAGAGTGGCTACACCTTC.

The chain combines TRBV19 with TRBJ1-1; D is uncertain. Looked up from germline, CDR1 is LNHDA and CDR2 is SQIVND (reference sequence). Trimming left V 5 bases short and J 1 base short, with 8 bases between. The CDR3 covers 13 residues. The CDR3 nucleotides read TGTGCCAGTAGTCCTATATCGAACACTGAAGCTTTCTTT. Translating it yields CASSPISNTEAFF. Supplemented by reference TRBV19 and TRBJ1-1, the full variable domain reads DGGITQSPKYLFRKEGQNVTLSCEQNLNHDAMYWYRQDPGQGLRLIYYSQIVNDFQKGDIAEGYSVSREKKESFPLTVTSAQKNPTAFYLCASSPISNTEAFFGQGTRLTVV.

This clone is a singleton in its sample. The chain employs TRBV5-4 and TRBJ1-6; D perhaps matches TRBD1 (5 bases). Trimming cost V 4 bases and J 10 bases, with 18 bases left between them. Germline CDR1 reads SGHNT; CDR2 reads YYREEE (reference sequence). CDR3 length equals 15 residues. CDR3 bases: TGTGCCAGCAGCGTCCGGGACCGGGAGAGCTCACCCCTCCACTTT. This codes for CASSVRDRESSPLHF.

With regard to this clone: The conserved phenylalanine or tryptophan normally closing the CDR3 is absent here, so this likely arose from a read error. V is TRBV5-8 and J is TRBJ1-1; the match to TRBD1 covers 10 bases. J gave up 3 bases and V 4 bases, and 12 bases lay outside the gene matches. Germline lookup yields CDR1 SGHTS and CDR2 YDEGEE. This CDR3 comprises 17 residues. Here the CDR3 reads CASSKTDRGARDTEAFL. CDR3 sequence (DNA): TGTGCCAGCAGCAAAACGGACAGGGGGGCGCGGGACACTGAAGCTTTCCTT.

V usage is TRBV10-3 and J usage is TRBJ2-5; D gene uncertain. The CDR3 has 14 residues. Trimming left V 3 bases short and J 4 bases short, with 12 bases between. Germline-derived CDR1 and CDR2 are ENHRY and SYGVKD. The CDR3 coding sequence is TGTGCCATCAGTGACGGGTCCTCAGGAGAGACCCAGTACTTC. Amino acid sequence: CAISDGSSGETQYF.

This chain uses TRBV10-2 with TRBJ2-1, with unresolved D. This CDR3 region has 12 residues. V dropped 5 bases and J dropped 12 bases, with 14 bases sitting between them. Looked up from germline, CDR1 is WSHSY and CDR2 is SAAADI. Written as DNA, the CDR3 is TGCGCCAGCAGTACCCCTAGTACTGGGCAGTTCTTC. Translated, it gives CASSTPSTGQFF.

Here the CDR3 DNA reads TGTGCCAGTAGTATGACAGATACGCAGTATTTT. It codes for CASSMTDTQYF. The V and J genes are TRBV19 and TRBJ2-3; D ambiguous. Germline V gives CDR1 LNHDA, CDR2 SQIVND (reference sequence). Trimming pared 3 bases from V and 3 bases from J, leaving 1 base between. The CDR3 covers 11 residues.

The chain carries TRBV9 and TRBJ2-3, with D perhaps matching TRBD2 (6 bases). The CDR3 is 12 amino acids. In germline, CDR1 is SGDLS, CDR2 YYNGEE. Trimming pared 9 bases from V and 4 bases from J, leaving 12 bases between. The CDR3 DNA is TGTGCCATGGGCGGGGACGCAGATACGCAGTATTTT. It encodes CAMGGDADTQYF.

The chain has TRBV7-2 and TRBJ2-3, with 7 bases aligning to TRBD2. There are 17 residues in the CDR3. J gave up 5 bases and V 5 bases, and 16 bases lay outside the gene matches. CDR1 and CDR2 (germline): SGHTA, FQGNSA. CDR3 DNA: TGTGCCAGCAGCCGAAGGACTAGGACCGTTGAGATAGATACGCAGTATTTT. It specifies CASSRRTRTVEIDTQYF.

The CDR3 reads CASSPTSGGDYEQYF. The CDR3 nucleotides are TGCGCCAGCAGCCCGACTAGCGGGGGGGACTACGAGCAGTACTTC. This rearrangement joins TRBV5-1 to TRBJ2-7; TRBD2 matches at 14 bases. Germline loops: CDR1 SGHRS, CDR2 YFSETQ. The CDR3 covers 15 residues. The V gene end was trimmed by 4 bases and the J gene end by 3 bases; junction bases not matched to a gene: 3.

This rearrangement joins TRBV7-9 to TRBJ1-6; possibly TRBD1 for D (6 bases). CDR3 length: 15 amino acids. CDR1 is SEHNR, CDR2 FQNEAQ, per germline (reference sequence). V lost 4 bases to trimming and J lost 9 bases, with 16 bases between them. CDR3 coding DNA: TGTGCCAGCAGCTCGCGGGGGGGCAGAAGTTCACCCCTCCACTTT. Protein sequence: CASSSRGGRSSPLHF.

V gene TRBV7-8 combines with J gene TRBJ1-1; tentative D call: TRBD1 (6 bases). Per germline, CDR1 SGHVS and CDR2 FQNEAQ. The CDR3 length is 15 residues. V was pared by 1 base and J by 10 bases, with 19 bases between. The chain's CDR3 is CASSLEGGRERGAFF. In DNA, the CDR3 is TGTGCCAGCAGCTTAGAGGGGGGCCGGGAGCGAGGAGCTTTCTTT.

The genes are TRBV11-1 and TRBJ2-2, with a tentative D call TRBD2 (5 bases). Looked up from germline, CDR1 is SGHAT and CDR2 is FQDESV (reference sequence). Trimming shortened V by 1 base and J by 9 bases, and 12 bases separated the two germline ends. CDR3 length: 14 residues. The CDR3 region has the DNA TGTGCCAGCAGCTTAGATCGGGGAATAAGGGAGCTGTTTTTT. Encoded protein: CASSLDRGIRELFF.

V is TRBV7-9 and J is TRBJ1-4, with 7 bases matching TRBD1. The germline V gene has CDR1 SEHNR and CDR2 FQNEAQ (reference sequence). The CDR3 totals 14 residues. Germline trimming cut 5 bases from V and 3 bases from J; bases unmatched to any gene: 3. The CDR3 sequence: CASSQGEANEKLFF. CDR3 nucleotides: TGTGCCAGCAGCCAGGGGGAGGCTAATGAAAAACTGTTTTTT.

The J gene is TRBJ2-1, the V gene TRBV7-2; D might be TRBD1 (6 bases). CDR1 and CDR2 from the germline V gene are SGHTA and FQGNSA. The V end was cut by 5 bases, the J end by 6 bases, with 11 bases between. The CDR3 length is 13 residues. The CDR3 coding sequence is TGTGCCAGCAGCCGACGAGGGGGCAATGAGCAGTTCTTC. Its translation is CASSRRGGNEQFF.

The CDR3 spells CAISGVAGVTETQYF. The CDR3 DNA sequence: TGTGCCATCAGTGGGGTAGCGGGGGTCACGGAGACCCAGTACTTC. The chain combines TRBV10-3 with TRBJ2-5; 9 bases map to TRBD2. This CDR3 contains 15 residues. Trimming cost V 4 bases and J 5 bases; bases outside gene matches: 8. The germline V gene encodes CDR1 ENHRY and CDR2 SYGVKD.

The gene calls are TRBV6-1 and TRBJ1-3; the D is unclear. The CDR3 totals 19 residues. Germline values: CDR1 MNHNS, CDR2 SASEGT. V was pared by 4 bases and J by 0 bases, with 22 bases between. For the CDR3, the DNA is TGTGCCAGCAGTGCCCTCGGATCCCGGGGTCGGTACTCTGGAAACACCATATATTTT. This translates into CASSALGSRGRYSGNTIYF.

The chain couples TRBV7-2 to TRBJ2-1; either TRBD1 or TRBD2 may supply D (5 bases each). Deletions cut 3 bases from V and 8 bases from J, with 11 bases between. This CDR3 has 13 amino acids. Germline CDR1 reads SGHTA; CDR2 reads FQGNSA. CDR3: CASSLDQGDEQFF. The CDR3 DNA reads TGTGCCAGCAGCTTGGATCAGGGAGATGAGCAGTTCTTC.